The 18 T cell receptor beta chains below come from one sample, sequenced in a study of blood T cell repertoires in COVID-19. The protocol was immunoSEQ multiplex PCR, while the TCRdb copy is restricted to in-frame clones and leaves out a portion. The data contain 200,000 or so clones, 70% to 90% of them singletons. Sequencing was done on a sample of peripheral blood. The source is a man aged 65 to 79 with active or convalescent COVID-19.

This chain connects TRBV7-2 to TRBJ2-1; TRBD2 agrees at 11 bases. The CDR3 totals 15 residues. Germline V gives CDR1 SGHTA, CDR2 FQGNSA. The ends lost 4 bases at V and 6 bases at J; junction bases unmatched: 5. The CDR3 DNA follows: TGTGCCAGCAGCTCTAGCGGGGGGTCGAGCAATGAGCAGTTCTTC. This codes for CASSSSGGSSNEQFF.

CDR3 loop: CSASTGGNEKLFF. In DNA form, the CDR3 reads TGCAGCGCGTCGACAGGGGGGAATGAAAAACTGTTTTTT. V is TRBV29-1 and J is TRBJ1-4; TRBD1 aligns across 9 bases. The CDR3 covers 13 residues. The germline gives CDR1 SQVTM, CDR2 ANQGSEA. V was clipped by 7 bases and J by 5 bases; unmatched bases: 5.

Details on this clone: Other DNA sequences in this specimen translate into the identical CDR3. The V call is TRBV5-4, the J call TRBJ2-2, with 8 positions matching TRBD1. Per the germline V gene, CDR1 is SGHNT and CDR2 is YYREEE (reference sequence). This CDR3 is built from 15 residues. V shed 0 bases, J shed 4 bases, and the junction held 2 bases outside the gene matches. The chain's CDR3 is CASSLGGTGTGELFF. DNA for the CDR3: TGTGCCAGCAGCTTGGGCGGGACAGGCACCGGGGAGCTGTTTTTT.

The genes are TRBV12-3 or TRBV12-4 and TRBJ1-1; tentatively, D is TRBD1 (6 bases). The CDR3 spans 12 residues. V shed 6 bases and J shed 7 bases, with 12 bases lying between them. The chain's CDR3 is CASSPSTGEAFF. Here the CDR3 DNA reads TGTGCCAGCAGCCCGTCGACAGGTGAAGCTTTCTTT.

The rearrangement joins TRBV27 to TRBJ2-4; 11 positions agree with TRBD2. Germline loops: CDR1 MNHEY, CDR2 SMNVEV (reference sequence). The trim removed 1 base at V and 2 bases at J, leaving 10 bases unmatched. The CDR3 runs 19 residues. Here the CDR3 DNA reads TGTGCCAGCAGTTTATGGGCTAGCGGGAGGTTCTCGTCCAAAAACATTCAGTACTTC. Protein sequence: CASSLWASGRFSSKNIQYF.

The chain recombines TRBV28 with TRBJ1-2, with TRBD1 as a possible D gene (5 bases). The germline V gene encodes CDR1 MDHEN and CDR2 SYDVKM. The CDR3 has 14 residues. V shed 7 bases and J shed 8 bases, with 20 bases lying between them. The CDR3 protein is CASIPSGVSGGYTF. In nucleotides, the CDR3 is TGTGCCAGCATCCCATCGGGGGTTTCAGGAGGCTACACCTTC.

The V gene is TRBV5-1, the J gene TRBJ1-4; no firm D call. Germline V gene data show CDR1 as SGHRS and CDR2 as YFSETQ. V lost 4 bases, J lost 6 bases, and 10 bases lay in between. The CDR3 consists of 13 residues. The CDR3 spells CASSGMGYEKLFF. The DNA for the CDR3 is TGCGCCAGCAGCGGAATGGGCTATGAAAAACTGTTTTTT.

The CDR3 nucleotides are TGTGCCAGCAGCCTGGGGGCTACTGGAAACACCATATATTTT. It encodes CASSLGATGNTIYF. V usage is TRBV9 and J usage is TRBJ1-3; D is perhaps TRBD1 (6 bases). Germline loops: CDR1 SGDLS, CDR2 YYNGEE. Trimming stripped 4 bases from V and 2 bases from J, with 10 bases between. The CDR3 extends over 14 amino acids. Using reference TRBV9 and TRBJ1-3 for the parts outside the CDR3, the full variable domain is DSGVTQTPKHLITATGQRVTLRCSPRSGDLSVYWYQQSLDQGLQFLIQYYNGEERAKGNILERFSAQQFPDLHSELNLSSLELGDSALYFCASSLGATGNTIYFGEGSWLTVV.

The chain carries TRBV6-5 and TRBJ2-5; TRBD2 matches 8 bases. From germline, CDR1 is MNHEY and CDR2 SVGAGI. V trimming: 3 bases; J trimming: 5 bases; junction bases outside the gene matches: 2. CDR3 length equals 13 residues. The CDR3 region has the DNA TGTGCCAGCAGTTATCCGGGAGGGGAGACCCAGTACTTC. This codes for CASSYPGGETQYF.

The J gene is TRBJ1-5, the V gene TRBV28, with D unclear. Trimming cost V 7 bases and J 7 bases, with 14 bases left between them. This CDR3 is built from 13 residues. The V gene's germline CDR1 is MDHEN and CDR2 SYDVKM. CDR3 sequence: CASNQNPTQPQHF. Written as DNA, the CDR3 is TGTGCCAGCAACCAAAACCCGACACAGCCCCAGCATTTT.

This chain joins TRBV7-2 and TRBJ2-1; 11 bases map to TRBD2. The CDR3 has 18 residues. V gave up 1 base and J gave up 4 bases; unmatched junction bases: 9. Germline values: CDR1 SGHTA, CDR2 FQGNSA. CDR3 protein: CASSLVPVAGGSYNEQFF. CDR3 bases: TGTGCCAGCAGCTTAGTCCCAGTAGCGGGGGGGTCGTACAATGAGCAGTTCTTC. Variable domain in full (rest from reference TRBV7-2 and TRBJ2-1): GAGVSQSPSNKVTEKGKDVELRCDPISGHTALYWYRQSLGQGLEFLIYFQGNSAPDKSGLPSDRFSAERTGGSVSTLTIQRTQQEDSAVYLCASSLVPVAGGSYNEQFFGPGTRLTVL.

The chain combines TRBV27 with TRBJ2-4, with 7 positions matching TRBD2. The CDR3 loop spans 15 amino acids. The V segment lost 8 bases and the J segment 1 base; nucleotides outside the gene matches: 8. Germline V lookup: CDR1 MNHEY, CDR2 SMNVEV (reference sequence). CDR3 protein: CASRRGTRAKNIQYF. The CDR3 DNA follows: TGTGCCAGCCGGCGGGGGACCCGCGCCAAAAACATTCAGTACTTC.

V usage is TRBV24-1 and J usage is TRBJ2-5; 7 bases are a match to TRBD1. This CDR3 comprises 16 residues. The germline gives CDR1 KGHDR, CDR2 SFDVKD. Trimming took 4 bases from V and 1 from J; bases not matched to a gene: 8. CDR3 protein: CATSDPGQSSQETQYF. The CDR3 coding sequence is TGTGCCACCAGTGACCCGGGACAGTCCAGCCAAGAGACCCAGTACTTC.

The rearrangement uses TRBV6-5 and TRBJ1-5, with D possibly being TRBD1 (6 bases). The germline gives CDR1 MNHEY, CDR2 SVGAGI. The V gene lost 5 bases and the J gene lost 3 bases, with 8 bases spanning the gap. This CDR3 comprises 13 residues. The CDR3 spells CASSTGYNQPQHF. The CDR3 DNA is TGTGCCAGCAGTACAGGGTACAATCAGCCCCAGCATTTT.

This chain's CDR3 is CASSLATQYEQYF. CDR3 DNA: TGTGCCAGCAGCTTAGCGACACAATACGAGCAGTACTTC. This rearrangement joins TRBV7-9 to TRBJ2-7; D remains unclear. There are 13 residues in the CDR3. V dropped 0 bases and J dropped 4 bases, with 7 bases sitting between them. Germline-derived CDR1 and CDR2 are SEHNR and FQNEAQ (reference sequence).

The rearrangement joins TRBV28 to TRBJ2-7; D not resolved. The CDR3 covers 17 residues. Trimming stripped 3 bases from V and 1 base from J, with 19 bases between. Germline-derived CDR1 and CDR2 are MDHEN and SYDVKM. The CDR3 nucleotides are TGTGCCAGCAGTTTTGGGCCCCCGGCACAGATTTCCTACGAGCAGTACTTC. Translation: CASSFGPPAQISYEQYF.

This chain uses TRBV11-3 with TRBJ2-2; TRBD1 might be the D (6 bases). V was pared by 4 bases and J by 5 bases, with 14 bases between. Germline-derived CDR1 and CDR2 are SGHNT and YENEEA. The CDR3 runs to 15 residues. CDR3 bases: TGTGCCAGCAGCTACAGGGTCGCGGGTACCGGGGAGCTGTTTTTT. This codes for CASSYRVAGTGELFF.

The rearrangement joins TRBV29-1 to TRBJ1-6; D is possibly TRBD1 (5 bases). The germline V gene has CDR1 SQVTM and CDR2 ANQGSEA. CDR3 length: 15 residues. V shed 6 bases and J shed 6 bases, with 18 bases lying between them. CDR3 residues: CSVAFPGQVNSPLHF. CDR3 bases: TGCAGCGTCGCATTTCCTGGACAAGTTAATTCACCCCTCCACTTT. The complete variable domain, with remaining parts taken from reference TRBV29-1 and TRBJ1-6, reads SAVISQKPSRDICQRGTSLTIQCQVDSQVTMMFWYRQQPGQSLTLIATANQGSEATYESGFVIDKFPISRPNLTFSTLTVSNMSPEDSSIYLCSVAFPGQVNSPLHFGNGTRLTVT.